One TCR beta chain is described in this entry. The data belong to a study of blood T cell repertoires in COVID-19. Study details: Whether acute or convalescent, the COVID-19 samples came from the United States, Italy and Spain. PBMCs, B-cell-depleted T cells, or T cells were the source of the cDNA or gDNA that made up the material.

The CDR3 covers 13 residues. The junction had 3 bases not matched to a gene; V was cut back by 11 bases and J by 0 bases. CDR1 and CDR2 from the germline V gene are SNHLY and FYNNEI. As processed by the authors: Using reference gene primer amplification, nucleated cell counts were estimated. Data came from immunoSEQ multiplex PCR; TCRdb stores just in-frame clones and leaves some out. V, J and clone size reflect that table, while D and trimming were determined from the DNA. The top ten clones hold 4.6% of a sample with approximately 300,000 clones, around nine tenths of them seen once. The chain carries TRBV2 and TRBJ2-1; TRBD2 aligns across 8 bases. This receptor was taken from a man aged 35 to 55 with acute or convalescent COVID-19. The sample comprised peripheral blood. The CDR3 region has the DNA TGTGCCTCGCGGGGGGTCTCCTACAATGAGCAGTTCTTC. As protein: CASRGVSYNEQFF.